The rows below give T cell receptor beta chains drawn from one sample of a study of metastatic and nonmetastatic thyroid tumors. TCRdb reanalyzed the PCR reads via MiXCR. The repertoire holds some 15,000 clones, with 9% to 14% as singletons. The sample comprised blood. These receptors were obtained from a female donor with papillary thyroid cancer or a benign thyroid nodule (not recorded which). Some clones in this sample may be carry-over from other donors' samples. Each CDR3 is given with its conserved first and last residue. Each record gives: clone size, V gene, D gene, J gene, CDR3 protein, CDR3 DNA. A D gene is named only where the DNA matches it firmly. Size is stated as once, few or many counts, or a class when the clone is expanded.

clone size: many
V gene: TRBV20-1
D gene: .
J gene: TRBJ2-5
CDR3 protein: CSARAIQGTQETQYF
CDR3 DNA: TGCAGTGCTAGAGCCATCCAGGGGACCCAAGAGACCCAGTACTTC

clone size: many
V gene: TRBV9
D gene: TRBD2
J gene: TRBJ2-5
CDR3 protein: CASSVALAEETQYF
CDR3 DNA: TGTGCCAGCAGCGTAGCACTAGCGGAAGAGACCCAGTACTTC

clone size: many
V gene: TRBV20-1
D gene: .
J gene: TRBJ1-1
CDR3 protein: CSANRKGSTEAFF
CDR3 DNA: TGCAGTGCGAACAGGAAGGGGAGCACTGAAGCTTTCTTT

clone size: many
V gene: TRBV10-3
D gene: .
J gene: TRBJ2-7
CDR3 protein: CAISNGQGSSYEQYF
CDR3 DNA: TGTGCCATCAGTAACGGCCAGGGGAGCTCCTACGAGCAGTACTTC

clone size: many
V gene: TRBV11-1
D gene: .
J gene: TRBJ2-1
CDR3 protein: CASSVTPLWDVFF
CDR3 DNA: TGTGCCAGCAGCGTAACCCCCCTATGGGACGTTTTCTTC

clone size: many
V gene: TRBV27
D gene: .
J gene: TRBJ2-2
CDR3 protein: CASSLSSGTNTGELFF
CDR3 DNA: TGTGCCAGCAGTTTATCAAGCGGAACGAACACCGGGGAGCTGTTTTTT

clone size: many
V gene: TRBV19
D gene: TRBD1
J gene: TRBJ1-5
CDR3 protein: CASSGQGSQPQHF
CDR3 DNA: TGTGCCAGTAGTGGACAGGGTTCCCAGCCCCAGCATTTT

clone size: many
V gene: TRBV3-1
D gene: .
J gene: TRBJ2-1
CDR3 protein: CASSRDQGEQFF
CDR3 DNA: TGTGCCAGCAGCCGGGACCAGGGTGAGCAGTTCTTC

clone size: medium-sized
V gene: TRBV6-2/TRBV6-3
D gene: TRBD1
J gene: TRBJ2-5
CDR3 protein: CASSYRQGYQTQYF
CDR3 DNA: TGTGCCAGCAGTTACCGACAGGGGTATCAGACCCAGTACTTC

clone size: few
V gene: TRBV10-3
D gene: .
J gene: TRBJ2-1
CDR3 protein: CAPQGGGHNEQFF
CDR3 DNA: TGTGCCCCGCAGGGGGGGGGGCACAATGAGCAGTTCTTC

clone size: many
V gene: TRBV28
D gene: .
J gene: TRBJ1-1
CDR3 protein: CASSLYRANTEAFF
CDR3 DNA: TGTGCCAGCAGTTTATATAGGGCGAACACTGAAGCTTTCTTT